This T cell receptor (beta chain) was identified in a study of T cell responses to AZD1222 COVID-19 vaccine. Across the whole study: The analysis combined second doses at about 4 or about 12 weeks.

The CDR3 runs to 17 residues. Looked up from germline, CDR1 is MGHRA and CDR2 is YSYEKL. The trim removed 1 base at V and 1 base at J, leaving 5 bases unmatched. This clone has only one observation. TCRdb's table, derived via immunoSEQ multiplex PCR, lists solely in-frame clones and lacks some. The repertoire holds some 120,000 clones, approximately 93% seen once, with around 3.1% in the top ten. This chain uses TRBV4-1 with TRBJ2-1, with 9 bases aligning to TRBD2. The clonotype was recovered from an adult in good health. The sequenced sample was peripheral blood, obtained on day 0 of AZD1222 vaccination. Here the CDR3 DNA reads TGCGCCAGCAGCCAAGGGTTGACTAGCGGATCCTACAATGAGCAGTTCTTC. This codes for CASSQGLTSGSYNEQFF.